This T cell receptor beta chain emerged from a study of T cells after yellow fever vaccination. Overall study findings and caveats: Abundant bulk-derived clonotypes could contaminate FACS-sorted repertoires.

In the case of this clonotype: Its target is unknown.

Losses at the gene ends were 6 bases for V and 5 bases for J; bases not matched to a gene: 6. CDR3 length equals 14 residues. UMIs were added to TCR cDNA along with a universal primer site when it was made by 5'RACE template switching. MiXCR, run by TCRdb on the 5' RACE reads, gives a single entry per CDR3 protein. The data hold 120,000 or so distinct CDR3 sequences, with 8.9% observed a single time. The specimen was CD8+ T cells sorted from PBMCs, collected on the day of the yellow fever booster vaccination. This sequence originates from a man younger than 35 who received the YFV17D yellow fever vaccine. The genes are TRBV12-3 or TRBV12-4 and TRBJ1-5, with TRBD1 matching over 8 bases. DNA for the CDR3: TGTGCCAGCAGCTCACAGGGGGAACATCAGCCCCAGCATTTT. Amino acid sequence: CASSSQGEHQPQHF.